The 29 T cell receptor beta chains below were found in one sample sequenced in a study of memory CD4+ T cells and cytomegalovirus serostatus. Here immunoSEQ multiplex PCR was the method, and the copy in TCRdb shows in-frame clones only, minus some. In the table there are around 45,000 clones, approximately 82% of which are singletons. The sort gate was single viable CD3+CD4+CD8-CD45RO+ cells for memory CD4+ T cells. Sequences were obtained from memory CD4+ T cells from blood. The source is an adult in good health and CMV-seronegative.

The rearrangement joins TRBV5-1 to TRBJ2-7; D is undetermined. V lost 4 bases and J lost 0, with 11 bases in between. The germline V gene encodes CDR1 SGHRS and CDR2 YFSETQ. The CDR3 is 14 amino acids. DNA for the CDR3: TGCGCCAGCAGCCCGGGTCAAAGCTCCTACGAGCAGTACTTC. It is translated as CASSPGQSSYEQYF.

The rearrangement links TRBV11-2 to TRBJ2-5; D might be TRBD1 (5 bases). Between the trimmed V and J ends, which lost 7 bases and 2 bases, there was a span of 8 bases. The CDR3 covers 12 residues. Germline V gene lookup returns CDR1 SGHAT and CDR2 FQNNGV. DNA for the CDR3: TGTGCCAGCATGAGACAGCAAGAGACCCAGTACTTC. It specifies CASMRQQETQYF.

This clone came up a few times. This chain connects TRBV7-9 to TRBJ1-1, with 10 bases aligning to TRBD1. The ends lost 5 bases at V and 5 bases at J; junction bases unmatched: 8. The length of the CDR3 is 15 residues. In germline, CDR1 is SEHNR, CDR2 FQNEAQ (reference sequence). The CDR3 spells CASSQGDRGRTEAFF. CDR3 nucleotides: TGTGCCAGCAGCCAAGGGGACAGGGGCCGGACTGAAGCTTTCTTT.

This clone was recorded only once. The rearrangement uses TRBV7-9 and TRBJ2-7; D is uncertain. V lost 5 bases, J lost 0 bases, and 14 bases lay in between. This CDR3 spans 15 amino acids. Germline V CDR1 and CDR2: SEHNR, FQNEAQ (reference sequence). In DNA, the CDR3 is TGTGCCAGCAGCAGGTCTCAGGTTAGCTCCTACGAGCAGTACTTC. As protein: CASSRSQVSSYEQYF.

The CDR3 region has the DNA TGTGCCAGTAGTGTCCAGGGGCAACAGCCCCAGCATTTT. Protein product: CASSVQGQQPQHF. The chain recombines TRBV19 with TRBJ1-5; D possibly corresponds to TRBD1 (6 bases). The germline V gene has CDR1 LNHDA and CDR2 SQIVND (reference sequence). Trimming removed 5 bases at V and 7 bases at J, with 12 bases between. This CDR3 spans 13 amino acids.

This sequence joins TRBV6-5 and TRBJ2-5; D remains unclear. Trimming took off 0 bases at V and 5 bases at J, with 13 bases between the two ends. Germline V gene lookup returns CDR1 MNHEY and CDR2 SVGAGI. The CDR3 is 15 residues long. DNA for the CDR3: TGTGCCAGCAGTTACTCGAGTCCTAGTCTTGAGACCCAGTACTTC. As protein: CASSYSSPSLETQYF.

V usage is TRBV6-1 and J usage is TRBJ1-1; D is ambiguous. This CDR3 is 16 amino acids long. CDR1 and CDR2 from the germline V gene are MNHNS and SASEGT. Between the trimmed V and J ends, which lost 1 base and 1 base, there was a span of 13 bases. Written as DNA, the CDR3 is TGTGCCAGCAGTGAAGGTATTGGTGCGGGGAACACTGAAGCTTTCTTT. Translation gives CASSEGIGAGNTEAFF.

This chain uses TRBV5-4 with TRBJ2-5; the match to TRBD1 covers 9 bases. This CDR3 is built from 15 residues. The V segment lost 4 bases and the J segment 5 bases; nucleotides outside the gene matches: 9. CDR1 and CDR2 (germline): SGHNT, YYREEE (reference sequence). Here the CDR3 reads CASSPWDRDLETQYF. As DNA, the CDR3 is TGTGCCAGCAGCCCGTGGGACAGGGATTTGGAGACCCAGTACTTC.

The rearrangement joins TRBV5-1 to TRBJ1-4; TRBD1 is a possible D gene (5 bases). Deletions cut 2 bases from V and 8 bases from J, with 13 bases between. Germline assignment: CDR1 SGHRS and CDR2 YFSETQ. There are 14 residues in the CDR3. CDR3 sequence (DNA): TGCGCCAGCAGCTTCGGGGCAGGTGGAGAAAAACTGTTTTTT. Translating it yields CASSFGAGGEKLFF.

This clone is labeled medium-sized (0.01 to 0.1%). The rearrangement links TRBV5-1 to TRBJ1-1; no clear D gene. This CDR3 has 13 amino acids. The V gene's germline CDR1 is SGHRS and CDR2 YFSETQ. With 3 bases removed from V and 1 base from J, the gap between germline ends came to 7 bases. The CDR3 sequence is CASSSDPNTEAFF. In DNA form, the CDR3 reads TGCGCCAGCAGCTCAGATCCGAACACTGAAGCTTTCTTT.

V is TRBV18 and J is TRBJ2-1; possibly TRBD1 or TRBD2 for D (6 bases each). The V gene lost 3 bases and the J gene lost 13 bases, with 22 bases spanning the gap. The CDR3 runs to 15 residues. CDR1 and CDR2 (germline): KGHSH, LQKENI. CDR3 sequence reads: CASSPLDTGAPEQFF. As DNA, the CDR3 is TGTGCCAGCTCACCGCTCGACACGGGGGCCCCCGAACAGTTCTTC.

V usage is TRBV6-1 and J usage is TRBJ1-6, with 7 positions matching TRBD1. This CDR3 is built from 13 residues. V lost 6 bases and J lost 4; bases outside the gene matches: 0. Germline CDR1 and CDR2: MNHNS and SASEGT. The CDR3 is CASRGQYNSPLHF. CDR3 bases: TGTGCCAGCAGGGGACAGTATAATTCACCCCTCCACTTT.

The chain combines TRBV27 with TRBJ2-6; D ambiguous. The V end was cut by 5 bases, the J end by 1 base, with 9 bases between. The germline gives CDR1 MNHEY, CDR2 SMNVEV (reference sequence). The CDR3 totals 15 residues. CDR3 DNA: TGTGCCAGCAGTCTTCTTAGTTCTGGGGCCAACGTCCTGACTTTC. It codes for CASSLLSSGANVLTF.

The chain links TRBV6-1 to TRBJ1-3; no firm D call. Trimming stripped 6 bases from V and 5 bases from J, with 5 bases between. The CDR3 has 11 residues. From germline, CDR1 is MNHNS and CDR2 SASEGT. The CDR3 DNA reads TGTGCCAGCAGAGAAAGAAACACCATATATTTT. It translates to CASRERNTIYF.

This chain joins TRBV2 and TRBJ1-1; no clear D. The CDR3 consists of 15 residues. V gave up 10 bases and J gave up 1 base, with 19 bases separating them. Germline V gene lookup returns CDR1 SNHLY and CDR2 FYNNEI. Here the CDR3 DNA reads TGTGCCACCCGAGATGGGATTTTGGGGAACACTGAAGCTTTCTTT. Protein: CATRDGILGNTEAFF. The full variable domain, in which reference TRBV2 and TRBJ1-1 provide the parts outside the CDR3, is EPEVTQTPSHQVTQMGQEVILRCVPISNHLYFYWYRQILGQKVEFLVSFYNNEISEKSEIFDDQFSVERPDGSNFTLKIRSTKLEDSAMYFCATRDGILGNTEAFFGQGTRLTVV.

The V and J genes are TRBV7-2 and TRBJ1-1, with D perhaps TRBD1 (5 bases). V lost 5 bases to trimming and J lost 1 base, with 17 bases between them. Germline-derived CDR1 and CDR2 are SGHTA and FQGNSA. The CDR3 loop spans 16 amino acids. The CDR3 region is CASSPGHQPWNTEAFF. CDR3 coding DNA: TGTGCCAGCAGCCCCGGACACCAACCTTGGAACACTGAAGCTTTCTTT.

In its sample, this clone was seen a few times. V and J are TRBV6-5 and TRBJ1-4; perhaps TRBD1 as D (6 bases). The CDR3 runs to 13 residues. V lost 5 bases, J lost 11 bases, and 15 bases lay in between. CDR1 and CDR2 (germline): MNHEY, SVGAGI. The DNA for the CDR3 is TGTGCCAGCAGTCCACAGGGAGAGGGCAAACTGTTTTTT. It yields the protein CASSPQGEGKLFF.

The table lists this clone with a few counts. The rearrangement joins TRBV7-8 to TRBJ2-2; 8 nucleotides line up with TRBD1. CDR1 and CDR2 (germline): SGHVS, FQNEAQ. J lost 5 bases, V lost 3 bases, and 5 bases had no gene match. This CDR3 has 15 amino acids. CDR3: CASSFVTGVTGELFF. Here the CDR3 DNA reads TGTGCCAGCAGCTTCGTGACAGGGGTAACCGGGGAGCTGTTTTTT. The whole variable domain, remainder taken from reference TRBV7-8 and TRBJ2-2, is GAGVSQSPRYKVAKRGQDVALRCDPISGHVSLFWYQQALGQGPEFLTYFQNEAQLDKSGLPSDRFFAERPEGSVSTLKIQRTQQEDSAVYLCASSFVTGVTGELFFGEGSRLTVL.

This clone appeared a few times. The chain links TRBV6-6 to TRBJ2-1, with D tentatively TRBD1 (6 bases). CDR3 length: 11 residues. Per the germline V gene, CDR1 is MNHNY and CDR2 is SVGAGI (reference sequence). V was trimmed by 5 bases and J by 10 bases, leaving 9 bases between them. CDR3 bases: TGTGCCAGCAGTGGACAGCACGAGCAGTTCTTC. Residues: CASSGQHEQFF.

The V and J genes are TRBV18 and TRBJ1-1; tentatively, D is TRBD1 (5 bases). From germline, CDR1 is KGHSH and CDR2 LQKENI. CDR3 length: 15 amino acids. Trimming took 1 base from V and 1 from J, leaving 10 bases between them. Written as DNA, the CDR3 is TGTGCCAGCTCACCACGGGGACTGGCGAACACTGAAGCTTTCTTT. This codes for CASSPRGLANTEAFF.

This clone was observed a handful of times. This sequence joins TRBV18 and TRBJ1-2; 7 nucleotides agree with TRBD1. The CDR3 consists of 13 residues. Germline CDR1 is KGHSH and CDR2 is LQKENI. The V segment lost 6 bases and the J segment 4 bases; nucleotides outside the gene matches: 5. DNA for the CDR3: TGTGCCAGCTCGCCGGGACAGATCTATGGCTACACCTTC. As protein: CASSPGQIYGYTF.

This clone was recorded once. The genes are TRBV5-1 and TRBJ1-6, with TRBD1 matching 7 bases. J lost 0 bases, V lost 0 bases, and 9 bases had no gene match. CDR3 length equals 19 residues. Germline loops: CDR1 SGHRS, CDR2 YFSETQ. Written as DNA, the CDR3 is TGCGCCAGCAGCTTGGAGGGGGCGACAGGGAGCTCCTATAATTCACCCCTCCACTTT. Translation: CASSLEGATGSSYNSPLHF.

The V gene is TRBV10-2, the J gene TRBJ1-6; 8 nucleotides align to TRBD1. This CDR3 has 13 residues. The J segment lost 9 bases and the V segment lost 6 bases, leaving 4 bases of the junction unmatched. Germline V CDR1 and CDR2: WSHSY, SAAADI. The CDR3 spells CASRTGTGSPLHF. The CDR3 region has the DNA TGCGCCAGCAGAACAGGGACAGGTTCACCCCTCCACTTT.

This chain connects TRBV19 to TRBJ1-2, with 8 bases that match TRBD1. Germline assignment: CDR1 LNHDA and CDR2 SQIVND (reference sequence). The trim removed 5 bases at V and 4 bases at J, leaving 12 bases unmatched. This CDR3 contains 16 residues. This CDR3 is CASSSPGTGLLYGYTF. The CDR3, as DNA: TGTGCCAGTAGTTCCCCCGGGACAGGTCTTCTCTATGGCTACACCTTC.

This sequence joins TRBV5-8 and TRBJ2-4; a possible D gene is TRBD1 (6 bases). With 2 bases removed from V and 6 bases from J, the gap between germline ends came to 12 bases. This CDR3 has 14 amino acids. Germline V CDR1 and CDR2: SGHTS, YDEGEE. The CDR3 DNA sequence: TGTGCCAGCAGCTTTTTCAGGGGCTTAAACATTCAGTACTTC. Translating gives CASSFFRGLNIQYF. The entire variable domain, with the rest obtained from reference TRBV5-8 and TRBJ2-4, is as follows: EAGVTQSPTHLIKTRGQQATLRCSPISGHTSVYWYQQALGLGLQFLLWYDEGEERNRGNFPPRFSGRQFPNYSSELNVNALELEDSALYLCASSFFRGLNIQYFGAGTRLSVL.

The V gene is TRBV18, the J gene TRBJ1-4; D is undetermined. Per germline, CDR1 KGHSH and CDR2 LQKENI. V was cut by 0 bases and J by 3 bases, with 8 bases left in between. The CDR3 runs 15 residues. The CDR3 spells CASSPPGRANEKLFF. In DNA form, the CDR3 reads TGTGCCAGCTCACCACCAGGGAGGGCTAATGAAAAACTGTTTTTT.

Note on this clone: Other DNA sequences of this sample code for an identical CDR3. V and J are TRBV6-6 and TRBJ1-1; the D is unclear. The CDR3 loop spans 14 amino acids. The germline V and J ends were trimmed by 0 bases and 2 bases, with 7 bases remaining between them. Germline V lookup: CDR1 MNHNY, CDR2 SVGAGI (reference sequence). DNA for the CDR3: TGTGCCAGCAGTTACTCTCGGAGAAACACTGAAGCTTTCTTT. Protein: CASSYSRRNTEAFF.

The chain employs TRBV27 and TRBJ1-1, with a weak D call TRBD1 (5 bases). The CDR3 runs to 15 residues. Germline V gene data show CDR1 as MNHEY and CDR2 as SMNVEV (reference sequence). The germline V and J ends were trimmed by 4 bases and 3 bases, with 15 bases remaining between them. The CDR3 coding sequence is TGTGCCAGCAGTTCCAGGGCAACCGGCTACACTGAAGCTTTCTTT. Translating gives CASSSRATGYTEAFF.

The chain uses TRBV6-6 and TRBJ1-3, with TRBD1 matching over 10 bases. The CDR3 is 14 amino acids. J lost 8 bases, V lost 7 bases, and 8 bases had no gene match. Germline lookup yields CDR1 MNHNY and CDR2 SVGAGI (reference sequence). In nucleotides, the CDR3 is TGTGCCAGCAAATCGACAGGGGGCATGTACACCATATATTTT. This encodes CASKSTGGMYTIYF.